The 9 T cell receptor beta chains given below trace back to one sample, sequenced in a study of low-dose radiotherapy and immunotherapy resistance in tumors. With TRAV- and TRBV-specific primers, first-strand cDNA was made, covering the alpha and beta chains. Over 20 PCR cycles, TCRs were amplified from a constant-region primer and V-primer adapter. Via MiXCR, TCRdb re-called the reads, giving one row per CDR3 protein. The table has 8,500 to 14,000 distinct CDR3 sequences, about 47% seen once. The source is a human donor with advanced metastatic prostate, ovarian, gallbladder or colorectal cancer (not recorded which). This table probably holds off-target reads from a library built for another chain.

Concerning this clonotype itself: Germline is not matched at one junction end, which may reflect a read error. The chain carries TRBV5-3 and TRBJ2-5; D might be TRBD1 or TRBD2, each matching 5 bases. Being an ORF, TRBV5-3 has a function that is uncertain. CDR3 length: 14 amino acids. CDR3 nucleotides: TGTGCCAGCAGCTTGGGACGGTGGCGAGAGACCCAGTACTTC. Protein: CASSLGRWRETQYF.

The chain combines TRBV6-6 with TRBJ2-2; D unclear. Per the germline V gene, CDR1 is MNHNY and CDR2 is SVGAGI (reference sequence). The CDR3 loop spans 13 amino acids. V dropped 4 bases and J dropped 4 bases, with 7 bases sitting between them. The CDR3 loop is CASSSSPTGELFF. DNA for the CDR3: TGTGCCAGCAGTTCGTCCCCCACCGGGGAGCTGTTTTTT.

The V call is TRBV21-1, the J call TRBJ2-3; TRBD2 reflects the table's D call only, with no check against the DNA. TRBV21-1 has pseudogene status. The CDR3 covers 20 residues. CDR3 coding DNA: TGTGCCAGCAGCAATAGGTTGCCGACTAGCGGGATGTGGAGCACAGATACGCAGTATTTT. Amino acid sequence: CASSNRLPTSGMWSTDTQYF.

This clonotype was detected only a few times. The chain employs TRBV9 and TRBJ1-1; D ambiguous. The CDR3 extends over 14 amino acids. Trimming took 0 bases from V and 3 from J, leaving 9 bases between them. CDR1 and CDR2 (germline): SGDLS, YYNGEE. CDR3 bases: TGTGCCAGCAGCGTAGAGGCGGGGTACACTGAAGCTTTCTTT. This gives the protein CASSVEAGYTEAFF.

The chain couples TRBV6-8 to TRBJ2-7; TRBD2 matches 10 bases. J gave up 1 base and V 5 bases, and 8 bases lay outside the gene matches. The length of the CDR3 is 16 residues. Germline CDR1 and CDR2: MNHGY and SAAAGT. CDR3 bases: TGTGCCAGCAGTGCCTTCACTAGCGGGGCTTCCTACGAGCAGTACTTC. Its translation is CASSAFTSGASYEQYF.

This clonotype showed up just once. The genes are TRBV10-3 and TRBJ2-7, with 9 bases that match TRBD2. CDR3 length: 16 residues. The ends lost 7 bases at V and 0 bases at J; junction bases unmatched: 10. Germline CDR1 is ENHRY and CDR2 is SYGVKD. CDR3 bases: TGTGCCATCAAGCCTAGCGGGGCGTCAAGCTCCTACGAGCAGTACTTC. This codes for CAIKPSGASSSYEQYF.

This chain links TRBV19 with TRBJ2-4; D possibly corresponds to TRBD1 (6 bases). The CDR3 runs 16 residues. Looked up from germline, CDR1 is LNHDA and CDR2 is SQIVND (reference sequence). Trimming shortened V by 5 bases and J by 0 bases, and 14 bases separated the two germline ends. For the CDR3, the DNA is TGTGCCAGTAGTCCTCGGACAGCAACAGCCAAAAACATTCAGTACTTC. Translating it yields CASSPRTATAKNIQYF. Full variable domain (remainder filled in from reference TRBV19 and TRBJ2-4): DGGITQSPKYLFRKEGQNVTLSCEQNLNHDAMYWYRQDPGQGLRLIYYSQIVNDFQKGDIAEGYSVSREKKESFPLTVTSAQKNPTAFYLCASSPRTATAKNIQYFGAGTRLSVL.

V and J are TRBV20-1 and TRBJ2-7; D tentatively fits TRBD1 or TRBD2 (5 bases each). The CDR3 totals 13 residues. The germline gives CDR1 DFQATT, CDR2 SNEGSKA (reference sequence). V was cut by 6 bases and J by 0 bases, with 12 bases left in between. The DNA of the CDR3 is TGCAGTGCGATCCCAGGGAGCTCCTACGAGCAGTACTTC. Its protein is CSAIPGSSYEQYF.

The chain's CDR3 is CASSPRTVSDEQFF. CDR3 in DNA: TGTGCCAGCAGCCCACGGACAGTGAGCGATGAGCAGTTCTTC. The chain uses TRBV11-2 and TRBJ2-1, with a possible D match to TRBD1 (6 bases). CDR1 is SGHAT, CDR2 FQNNGV, per germline. This CDR3 is 14 amino acids long. V dropped 5 bases and J dropped 8 bases, with 16 bases sitting between them.